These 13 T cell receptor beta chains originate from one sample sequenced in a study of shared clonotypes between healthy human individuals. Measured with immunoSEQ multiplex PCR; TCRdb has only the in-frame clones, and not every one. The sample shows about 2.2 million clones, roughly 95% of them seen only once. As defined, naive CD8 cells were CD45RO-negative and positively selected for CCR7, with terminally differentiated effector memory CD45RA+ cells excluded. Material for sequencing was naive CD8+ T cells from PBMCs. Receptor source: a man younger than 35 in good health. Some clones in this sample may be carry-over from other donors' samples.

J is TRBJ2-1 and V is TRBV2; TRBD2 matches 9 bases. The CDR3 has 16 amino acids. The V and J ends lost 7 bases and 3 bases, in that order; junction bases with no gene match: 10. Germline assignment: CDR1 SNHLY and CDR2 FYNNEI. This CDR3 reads CASNHLSGGVYNEQFF. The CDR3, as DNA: TGTGCCAGCAACCACCTTAGCGGGGGCGTCTACAATGAGCAGTTCTTC.

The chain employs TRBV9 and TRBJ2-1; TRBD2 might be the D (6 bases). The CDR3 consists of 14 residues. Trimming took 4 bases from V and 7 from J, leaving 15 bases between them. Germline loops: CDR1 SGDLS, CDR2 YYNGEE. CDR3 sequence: CASSTGPSGNEQFF. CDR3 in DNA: TGTGCCAGCAGCACCGGGCCCAGCGGGAATGAGCAGTTCTTC.

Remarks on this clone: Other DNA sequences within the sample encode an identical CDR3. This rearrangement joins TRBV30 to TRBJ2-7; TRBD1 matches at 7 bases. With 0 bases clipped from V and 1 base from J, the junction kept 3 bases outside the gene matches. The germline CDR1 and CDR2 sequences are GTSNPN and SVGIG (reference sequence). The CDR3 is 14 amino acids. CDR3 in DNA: TGTGCCTGGAGTGTGGGCAGGGGGTCCTACGAGCAGTACTTC. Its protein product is CAWSVGRGSYEQYF.

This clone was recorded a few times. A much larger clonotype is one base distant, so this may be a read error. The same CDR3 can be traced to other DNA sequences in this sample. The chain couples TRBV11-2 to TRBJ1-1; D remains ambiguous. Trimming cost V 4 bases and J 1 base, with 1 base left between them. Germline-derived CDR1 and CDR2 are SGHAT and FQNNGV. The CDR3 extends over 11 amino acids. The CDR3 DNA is TGTGCCAGCAGCTCGAACACTGAAGCTTTCTTT. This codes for CASSSNTEAFF.

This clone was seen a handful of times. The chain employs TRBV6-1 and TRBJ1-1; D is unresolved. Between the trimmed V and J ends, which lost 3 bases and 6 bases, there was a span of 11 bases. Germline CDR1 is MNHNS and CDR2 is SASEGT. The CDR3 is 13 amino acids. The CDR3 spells CASSDNPQSEAFF. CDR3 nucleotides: TGTGCCAGCAGTGACAATCCGCAGTCTGAAGCTTTCTTT.

The CDR3 loop reads CASSFREGRISNQPQHF. Here the CDR3 DNA reads TGTGCCAGCAGTTTTAGGGAGGGGCGGATTAGCAATCAGCCCCAGCATTTT. This sequence joins TRBV28 and TRBJ1-5; perhaps TRBD1 as D (5 bases). The CDR3 loop spans 17 amino acids. CDR1 is MDHEN, CDR2 SYDVKM, per germline. The V gene lost 3 bases and the J gene lost 0 bases, with 15 bases spanning the gap.

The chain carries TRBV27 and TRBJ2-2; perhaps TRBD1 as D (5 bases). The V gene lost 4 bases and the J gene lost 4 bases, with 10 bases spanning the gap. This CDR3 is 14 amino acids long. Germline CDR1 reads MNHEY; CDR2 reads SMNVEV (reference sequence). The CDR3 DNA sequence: TGTGCCAGCAGTTACACAGGAGTCACCGGGGAGCTGTTTTTT. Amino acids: CASSYTGVTGELFF.

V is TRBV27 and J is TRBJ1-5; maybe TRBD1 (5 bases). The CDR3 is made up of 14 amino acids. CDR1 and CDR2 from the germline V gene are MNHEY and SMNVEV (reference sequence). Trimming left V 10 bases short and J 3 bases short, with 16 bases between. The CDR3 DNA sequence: TGTGCCACCTCTTTGACGGGACTCAATCAGCCCCAGCATTTT. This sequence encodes CATSLTGLNQPQHF.

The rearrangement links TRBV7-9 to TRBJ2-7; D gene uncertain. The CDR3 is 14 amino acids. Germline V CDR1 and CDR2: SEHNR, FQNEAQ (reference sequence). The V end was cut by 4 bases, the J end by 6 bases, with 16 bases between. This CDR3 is CASSSRSELGEQYF. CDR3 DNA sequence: TGTGCCAGCAGCTCCCGAAGCGAGCTCGGCGAGCAGTACTTC.

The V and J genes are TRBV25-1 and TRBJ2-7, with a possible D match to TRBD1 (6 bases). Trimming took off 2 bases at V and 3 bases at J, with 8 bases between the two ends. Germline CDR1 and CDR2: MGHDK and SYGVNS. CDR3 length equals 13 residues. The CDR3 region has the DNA TGTGCCAGCAGTGAACCAGGGGACTACGAGCAGTACTTC. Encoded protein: CASSEPGDYEQYF.

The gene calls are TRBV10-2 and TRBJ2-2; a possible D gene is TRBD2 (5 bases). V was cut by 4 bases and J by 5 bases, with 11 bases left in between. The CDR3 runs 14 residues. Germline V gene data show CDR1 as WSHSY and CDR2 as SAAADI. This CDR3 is CASSGTLGTGELFF. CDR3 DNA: TGCGCCAGCAGTGGGACTCTCGGGACCGGGGAGCTGTTTTTT.

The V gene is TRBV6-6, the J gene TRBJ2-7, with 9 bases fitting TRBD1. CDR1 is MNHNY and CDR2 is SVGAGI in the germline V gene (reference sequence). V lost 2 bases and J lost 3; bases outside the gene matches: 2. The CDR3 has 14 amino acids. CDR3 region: CASSYEGQGYEQYF. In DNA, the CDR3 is TGTGCCAGCAGTTACGAGGGACAGGGCTACGAGCAGTACTTC.

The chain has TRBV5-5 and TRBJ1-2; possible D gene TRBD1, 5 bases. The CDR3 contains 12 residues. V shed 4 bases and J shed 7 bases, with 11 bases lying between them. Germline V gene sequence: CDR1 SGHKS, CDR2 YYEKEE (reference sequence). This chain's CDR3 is CASSPDTFGYTF. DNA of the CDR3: TGTGCCAGCAGCCCGGACACTTTTGGCTACACCTTC.